This TCR beta chain was sequenced in a study of stem cell transplantation in POMP-related autoinflammatory disease. TCRdb's table, derived via immunoSEQ multiplex PCR, lists solely in-frame clones and lacks some. The table has some 26,000 clones, roughly 80% seen once. PRAID featured prominent immunodeficiency. Note on this clone: Antigen specificity is unknown.

Study-wide results and caveats: Patients with PRAID showed a restricted number of unique TRB V-J gene pairings. A trend toward lower repertoire diversity and greater clonality appeared in every analyzed T-cell subset of PRAID patients.

Trimming left V 3 bases short and J 0 bases short, with 14 bases between. The CDR3 sequence is 16 residues long. Looked up from germline, CDR1 is LNHNV and CDR2 is YYDKDF (reference sequence). The sample here was CD4+ T cells from PBMCs, taken before stem cell transplantation. The chain links TRBV15 to TRBJ2-5, with a possible D match to TRBD2 (5 bases). The sequence derives from a human donor with POMP-related autoinflammation and immune dysregulation (PRAID). The CDR3 nucleotides read TGTGCCACCAGCAGCAACCTAGCCAAGTACCAAGAGACCCAGTACTTC. It is translated as CATSSNLAKYQETQYF.